The clone carrying this TCR beta chain was detected only once. This CDR3 comprises 14 residues. The V end lost 3 bases, the J end lost 2 bases, and 8 bases lay between the germline ends. CDR1 is MNHEY and CDR2 is SVGAGI in the germline V gene. The PCR ran on 60 Vbeta and 13 Jbeta primers. Data came from immunoSEQ multiplex PCR; TCRdb stores just in-frame clones and leaves some out. This sample has about 190,000 clones, with over 75% found just once. These data originate in a study of cytomegalovirus exposure and HLA in healthy donors. Sequencing input: PBMCs. The V and J genes are TRBV6-5 and TRBJ2-1, with no clear D. This receptor was obtained from a man aged 45-65 years in good health and CMV-seronegative. CDR3 protein: CASSYSFTYNEQFF. The CDR3 coding sequence is TGTGCCAGCAGTTATTCCTTTACCTACAATGAGCAGTTCTTC.